The clone carrying this TCR beta chain showed up many times. The junction and the germline gene differ at one end; a read error may be behind it. The data are from a study of human T cells and chemical hapten exposure. Study in general: Across its 20 to 30 weeks, the study gave patients weekly diphenylcyclopropenone doses to the scalp.

The CDR3 has 14 amino acids. Time point given: patch test 1, 2 weeks after DPC sensitization. Treatment here: therapeutic diphenylcyclopropenone sensitization with weekly scalp DPC. The study's library attached unique molecular identifiers to single cDNA molecules. As originally analysed: Sample TCR totals centred on a median of approximately 96,000, ranging roughly 20,000 to 750,000. One entry per CDR3 protein results from TCRdb running MiXCR on the RACE reads. The V and J calls and clone size are TCRdb's, not the authors'. The table shows about 340,000 distinct CDR3 sequences, with roughly 6.9% occurring only once.

The sample was whole blood, taken in connection with sensitization to the hapten diphenylcyclopropenone (DPC). The V and J genes are TRBV12-3 or TRBV12-4 and TRBJ2-7; 11 bases are shared with TRBD2. The TCR comes from a young woman with alopecia areata. Some clones in this sample may be carry-over from other donors' samples. The CDR3 here is CASSIAGGSYEQYF. The CDR3 region has the DNA TGTGCCAGCAGTATAGCGGGGGGGTCCTACGAGCAGTACTTC.